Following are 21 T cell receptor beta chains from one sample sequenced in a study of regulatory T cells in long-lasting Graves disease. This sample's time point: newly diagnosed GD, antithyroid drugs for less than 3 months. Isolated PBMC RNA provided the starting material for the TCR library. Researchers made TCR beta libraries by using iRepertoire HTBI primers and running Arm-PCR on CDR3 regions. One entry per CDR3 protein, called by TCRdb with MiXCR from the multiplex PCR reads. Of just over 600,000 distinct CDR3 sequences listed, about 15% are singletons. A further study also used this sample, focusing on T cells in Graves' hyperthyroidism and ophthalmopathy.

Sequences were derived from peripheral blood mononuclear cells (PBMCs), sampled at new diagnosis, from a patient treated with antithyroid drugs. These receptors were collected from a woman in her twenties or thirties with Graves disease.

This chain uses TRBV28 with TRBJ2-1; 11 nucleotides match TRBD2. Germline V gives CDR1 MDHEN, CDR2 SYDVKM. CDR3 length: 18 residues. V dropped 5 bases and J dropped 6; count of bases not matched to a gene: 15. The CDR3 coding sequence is TGTGCCAGCAGTCCAACTAGCGGGAGAGGGAATAGGGGCAATGAGCAGTTCTTC. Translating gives CASSPTSGRGNRGNEQFF.

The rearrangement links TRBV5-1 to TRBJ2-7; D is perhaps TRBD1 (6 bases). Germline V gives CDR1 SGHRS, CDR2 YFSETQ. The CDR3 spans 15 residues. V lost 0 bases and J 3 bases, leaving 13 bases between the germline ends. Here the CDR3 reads CASSLADSTYYEQYF. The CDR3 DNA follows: TGCGCCAGCAGCTTGGCGGACAGCACCTACTACGAGCAGTACTTC.

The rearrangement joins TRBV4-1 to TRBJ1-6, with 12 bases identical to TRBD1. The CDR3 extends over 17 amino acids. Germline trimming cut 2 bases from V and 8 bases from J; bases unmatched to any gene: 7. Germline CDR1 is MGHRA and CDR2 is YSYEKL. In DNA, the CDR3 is TGCGCCAGCAGCCAAAGGGGGACAGGGGGCCTCGATTCACCCCTCCACTTT. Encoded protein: CASSQRGTGGLDSPLHF.

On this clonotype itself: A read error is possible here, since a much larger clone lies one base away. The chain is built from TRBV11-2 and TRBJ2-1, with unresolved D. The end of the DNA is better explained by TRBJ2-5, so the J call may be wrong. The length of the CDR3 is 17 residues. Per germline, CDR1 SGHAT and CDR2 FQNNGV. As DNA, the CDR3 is TGTGCCAGCAACCCAGATGCGGCCTTAGCTCTCCAAGAGACCCAGTACTTC. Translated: CASNPDAALALQETQYF.

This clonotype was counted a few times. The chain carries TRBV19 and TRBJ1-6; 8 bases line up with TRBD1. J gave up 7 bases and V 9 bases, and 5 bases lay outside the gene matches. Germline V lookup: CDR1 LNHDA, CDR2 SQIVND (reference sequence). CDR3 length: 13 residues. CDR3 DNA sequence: TGTGCCAGCGGACAGGGCGGAAATTCACCCCTCCACTTT. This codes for CASGQGGNSPLHF.

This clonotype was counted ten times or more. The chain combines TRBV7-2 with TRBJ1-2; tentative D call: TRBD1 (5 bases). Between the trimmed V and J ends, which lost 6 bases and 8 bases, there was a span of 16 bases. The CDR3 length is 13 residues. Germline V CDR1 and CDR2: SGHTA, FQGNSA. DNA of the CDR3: TGTGCCAGCAGTCTCATGGGGGTGGAGGGCTACACCTTC. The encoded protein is CASSLMGVEGYTF.

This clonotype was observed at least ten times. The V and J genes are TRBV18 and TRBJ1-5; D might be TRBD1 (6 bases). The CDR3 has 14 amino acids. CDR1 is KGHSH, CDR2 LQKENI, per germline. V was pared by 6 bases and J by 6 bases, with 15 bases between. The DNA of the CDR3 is TGTGCCAGCTCGGAAGTACAGGGAGGTCAGCCCCAGCATTTT. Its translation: CASSEVQGGQPQHF.

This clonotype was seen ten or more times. CDR3 nucleotide sequence: TGTGCCAGCAGCTCGGGAGATGGCCTCCAAGAGACCCAGTACTTC. This translates into CASSSGDGLQETQYF. The chain links TRBV11-3 to TRBJ2-5; D possibly corresponds to TRBD2 (6 bases). CDR1 and CDR2 (germline): SGHNT, YENEEA. Trimming removed 4 bases from V and 1 base from J, with 13 bases in between. The CDR3 has 15 residues.

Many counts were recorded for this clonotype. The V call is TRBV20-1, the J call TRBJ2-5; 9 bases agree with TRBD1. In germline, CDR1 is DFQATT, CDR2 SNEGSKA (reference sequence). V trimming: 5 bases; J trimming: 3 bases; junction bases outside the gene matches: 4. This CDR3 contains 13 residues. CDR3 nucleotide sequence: TGCAGTGCTCGAGGACAGGGGAAAGAGACCCAGTACTTC. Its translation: CSARGQGKETQYF.

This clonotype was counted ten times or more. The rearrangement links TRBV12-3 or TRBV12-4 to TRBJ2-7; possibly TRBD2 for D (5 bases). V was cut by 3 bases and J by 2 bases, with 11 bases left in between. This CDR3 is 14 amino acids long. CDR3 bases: TGTGCCAGCAGTTTCTCAGACGGGGCCTACGAGCAGTACTTC. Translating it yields CASSFSDGAYEQYF.

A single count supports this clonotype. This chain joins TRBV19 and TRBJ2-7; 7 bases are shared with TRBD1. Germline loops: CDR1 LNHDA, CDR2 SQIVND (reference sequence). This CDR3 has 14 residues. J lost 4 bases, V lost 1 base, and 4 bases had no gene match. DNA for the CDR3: TGTGCCAGTAGTATAGGGGACAGAGATTACGAGCAGTACTTC. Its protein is CASSIGDRDYEQYF.

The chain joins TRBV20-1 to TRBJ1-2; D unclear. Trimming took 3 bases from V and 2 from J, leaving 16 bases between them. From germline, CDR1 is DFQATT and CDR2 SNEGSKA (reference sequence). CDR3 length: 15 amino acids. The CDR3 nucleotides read TGCAGTGCTAGTAAGGACGGGAGGGTCAACTATGGCTACACCTTC. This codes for CSASKDGRVNYGYTF.

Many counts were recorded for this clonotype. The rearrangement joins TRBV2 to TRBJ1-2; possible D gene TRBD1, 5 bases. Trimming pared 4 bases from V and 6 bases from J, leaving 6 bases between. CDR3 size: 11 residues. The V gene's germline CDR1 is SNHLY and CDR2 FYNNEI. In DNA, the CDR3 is TGTGCCAGCAGTGGAGGGGATGGCTACACCTTC. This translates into CASSGGDGYTF.

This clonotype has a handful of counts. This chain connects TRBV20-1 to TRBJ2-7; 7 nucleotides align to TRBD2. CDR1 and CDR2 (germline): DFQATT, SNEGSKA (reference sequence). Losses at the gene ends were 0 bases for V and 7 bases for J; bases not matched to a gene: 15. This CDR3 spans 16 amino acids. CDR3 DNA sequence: TGCAGTGCTAGAGACGACCGGGACTACATTTTACGGGAGCAGTACTTC. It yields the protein CSARDDRDYILREQYF.

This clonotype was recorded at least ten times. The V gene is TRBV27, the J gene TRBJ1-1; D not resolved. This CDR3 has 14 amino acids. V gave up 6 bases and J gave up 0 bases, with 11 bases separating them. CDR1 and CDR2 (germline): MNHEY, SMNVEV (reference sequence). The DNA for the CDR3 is TGTGCCAGCAGCAACGGTGGAGTGAACACTGAAGCTTTCTTT. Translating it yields CASSNGGVNTEAFF.

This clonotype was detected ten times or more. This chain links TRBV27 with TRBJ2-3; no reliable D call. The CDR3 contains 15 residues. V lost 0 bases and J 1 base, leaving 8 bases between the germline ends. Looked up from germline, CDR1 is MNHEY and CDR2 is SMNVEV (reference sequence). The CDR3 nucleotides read TGTGCCAGCAGTTTATCGTACTTGGGCACAGATACGCAGTATTTT. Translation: CASSLSYLGTDTQYF.

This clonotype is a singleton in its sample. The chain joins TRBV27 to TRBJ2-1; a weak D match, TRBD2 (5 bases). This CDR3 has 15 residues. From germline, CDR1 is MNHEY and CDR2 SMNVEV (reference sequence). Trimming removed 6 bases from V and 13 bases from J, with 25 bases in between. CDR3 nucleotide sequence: TGTGCCAGCAGCCGAACAACGATTCCATCAGGACTTCAGTTCTTC. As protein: CASSRTTIPSGLQFF.

CDR3 nucleotide sequence: TGTGCCAGCAGCCAGGGTTTCGGTGATGGCTACACCTTC. Protein sequence: CASSQGFGDGYTF. The chain combines TRBV3-1 with TRBJ1-2; D call uncertain. Germline-derived CDR1 and CDR2 are LGHDT and YNNKEL (reference sequence). This CDR3 has 13 residues. Trimming removed 3 bases from V and 6 bases from J, with 11 bases in between.

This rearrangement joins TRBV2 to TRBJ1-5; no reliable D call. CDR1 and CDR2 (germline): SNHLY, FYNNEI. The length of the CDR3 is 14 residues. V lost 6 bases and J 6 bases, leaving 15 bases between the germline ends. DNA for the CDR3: TGTGCCAGCAGGGACCGGACGGGTATTCAGCCCCAGCATTTT. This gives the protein CASRDRTGIQPQHF.

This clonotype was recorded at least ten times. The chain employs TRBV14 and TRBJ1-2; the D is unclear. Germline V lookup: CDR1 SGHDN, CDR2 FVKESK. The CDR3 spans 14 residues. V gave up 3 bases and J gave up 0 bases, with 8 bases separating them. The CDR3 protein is CASSQTPTNYGYTF. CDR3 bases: TGTGCCAGCAGCCAGACCCCAACTAACTATGGCTACACCTTC.

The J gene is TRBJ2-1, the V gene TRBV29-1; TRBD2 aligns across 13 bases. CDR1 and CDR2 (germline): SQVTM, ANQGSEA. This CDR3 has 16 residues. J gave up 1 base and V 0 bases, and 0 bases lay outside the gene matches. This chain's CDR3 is CSVEEGLAGSYNEQFF. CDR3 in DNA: TGCAGCGTTGAAGAGGGACTAGCGGGATCCTACAATGAGCAGTTCTTC.